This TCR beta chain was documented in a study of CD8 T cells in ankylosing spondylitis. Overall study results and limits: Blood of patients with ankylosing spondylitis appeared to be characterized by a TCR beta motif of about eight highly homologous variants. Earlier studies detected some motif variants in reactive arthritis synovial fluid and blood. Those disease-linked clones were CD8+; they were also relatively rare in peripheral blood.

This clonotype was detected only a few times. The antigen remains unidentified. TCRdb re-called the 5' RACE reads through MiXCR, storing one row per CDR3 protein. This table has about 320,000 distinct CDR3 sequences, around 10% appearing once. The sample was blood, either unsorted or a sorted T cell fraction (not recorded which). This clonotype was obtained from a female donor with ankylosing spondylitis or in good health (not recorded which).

Written as DNA, the CDR3 is TGCGCCAGCAGCTTGGATCCGGGACAGCTTATCCAAGAGACCCAGTACTTC. Translated, it gives CASSLDPGQLIQETQYF. The chain recombines TRBV5-1 with TRBJ2-5, with 7 bases lining up with TRBD1. The CDR3 spans 17 residues. V lost 0 bases and J lost 1; bases outside the gene matches: 9. The germline V gene encodes CDR1 SGHRS and CDR2 YFSETQ. Together with reference TRBV5-1 and TRBJ2-5, the CDR3 gives the full variable domain: KAGVTQTPRYLIKTRGQQVTLSCSPISGHRSVSWYQQTPGQGLQFLFEYFSETQRNKGNFPGRFSGRQFSNSRSEMNVSTLELGDSALYLCASSLDPGQLIQETQYFGPGTRLLVL.